Detailed here is one T cell receptor (beta chain). The table lists this clonotype with many counts. There is no known antigen for this receptor. Base-call qualities are not available, and no considerably larger clone is one nucleotide away. Sequencer: Illumina HiSeq 2000. TCR beta chain libraries were generated through multiplex PCR amplification. High-throughput sequencing was used to analyze the amplified TCR beta chain products. TCRdb reran the public reads through fastp at Q25 and MiXCR, keeping productive beta chains. Identical CDR3 proteins give one entry, which carries the most common genes and DNA. This sample is represented by roughly 70,000 distinct CDR3 sequences; less than 45% of them were singletons. The ten most abundant clones make up around 8% of the sample. The source of the sample is a study of breast tumors, draining lymph nodes, adjacent tissues (dated by TCRdb to 2016 to 2018). Concerning the study at large: TCR beta repertoires were compared across tumor, adjacent nontumor tissue and axillary lymph nodes obtained from breast cancer patients. The study aimed to assess the relationships and possible T-cell exchange between tumor, surrounding tissue and draining lymph node repertoires in human breast cancer. The paper as a whole reports these results and caveats: The data were judged consistent with most tumor T cells deriving from the lymph node and then expanding within tumor tissue. Tumor T-cell repertoires showed less diversity than lymph node repertoires and more diversity than nontumor tissue repertoires, and tumor T-cell repertoires showed preferential V and J gene usage. The conclusion that tumor T cells originate in lymph nodes was presented as consistent with a hypothesis rather than as directly demonstrated. The similarity between tumor and nontumor tissue repertoires was significantly greater in luminal-like breast cancer than in basal-like breast cancer.

The germline V gene (reference sequence) specifies SEHNR as CDR1 and FQNEAQ as CDR2. The CDR3 numbers 12 residues from cysteine through phenylalanine. Of the read, only the CDR3 DNA is kept; its 36 bases are in frame from base 1. The V and J ends are trimmed by 5 bases and 8 bases, leaving 10 bases between them. The sample consisted of breast tumor tissue. The origin of this receptor is a female donor with breast cancer. Some clones in this sample may be carry-over from other donors' samples. The V and J genes are TRBV7-9 and TRBJ2-1; a tentative D call is TRBD2 (6 bases match). This receptor carries the CDR3 CASSATSYEQFF. At the DNA level, the sequence is TGTGCCAGCAGCGCTACTAGCTATGAGCAGTTCTTC.